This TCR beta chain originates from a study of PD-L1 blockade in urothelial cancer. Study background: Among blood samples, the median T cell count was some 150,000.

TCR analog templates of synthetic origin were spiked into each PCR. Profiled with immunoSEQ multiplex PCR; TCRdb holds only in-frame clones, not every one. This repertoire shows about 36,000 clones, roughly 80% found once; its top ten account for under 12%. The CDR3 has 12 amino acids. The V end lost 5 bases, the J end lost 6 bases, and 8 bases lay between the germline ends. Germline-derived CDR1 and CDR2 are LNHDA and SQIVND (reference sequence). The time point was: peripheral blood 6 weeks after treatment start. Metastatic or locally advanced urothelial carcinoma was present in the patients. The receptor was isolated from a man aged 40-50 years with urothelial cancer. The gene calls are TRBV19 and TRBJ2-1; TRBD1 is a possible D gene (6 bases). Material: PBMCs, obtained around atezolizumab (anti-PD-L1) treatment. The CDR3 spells CASSHRANEQFF. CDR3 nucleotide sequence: TGTGCCAGTAGTCACAGGGCCAATGAGCAGTTCTTC.